This T cell receptor beta chain comes out of a study of OX40 agonist ivuxolimab in advanced cancers. Study-wide context: Patients were given ivuxolimab, an antibody that agonizes OX40 (CD134).

The study's findings and limits: The CD4+ and CD8+ T cells in the blood had expanded clonally by week 6 at 0.1 to 3.0 mg/kg.

The CDR3 totals 14 residues. The V gene's germline CDR1 is MDHEN and CDR2 SYDVKM. Trimming cost V 3 bases and J 4 bases, with 12 bases left between them. The protocol was immunoSEQ multiplex PCR, while the TCRdb copy is restricted to in-frame clones and leaves out a portion. The data contain about 31,000 clones, about 89% of them singletons. On this clone itself: Its antigen is undetermined.

The TCR comes from an adult with an advanced solid tumor such as melanoma, head and neck, liver or kidney cancer. The chain recombines TRBV28 with TRBJ1-1, with D perhaps matching TRBD1 (5 bases). The material was CD4+ or CD8+ T cells sorted from blood, obtained in a trial of the OX40 agonist ivuxolimab. The CDR3 loop reads CASSFPGWTTEAFF. DNA for the CDR3: TGTGCCAGCAGTTTTCCAGGGTGGACCACTGAAGCTTTCTTT.